The 15 T cell receptor beta chains presented below share a single source sample, sequenced in a study of blood T cell repertoires in COVID-19. Clones were read by immunoSEQ multiplex PCR, and TCRdb kept only the in-frame ones, dropping some. The profile shows 230,000 or so clones, about 79% of them singletons. Sequenced material: peripheral blood. The receptors here all came from a man aged 35-49 years who had recovered from COVID-19.

The J gene is TRBJ2-1, the V gene TRBV29-1; TRBD2 agrees at 12 bases. Germline V gives CDR1 SQVTM, CDR2 ANQGSEA. J gave up 7 bases and V 6 bases, and 13 bases lay outside the gene matches. This CDR3 is built from 16 residues. This CDR3 is CSVRASGRALGNEQFF. The CDR3 coding sequence is TGCAGCGTACGGGCTAGCGGGAGGGCCCTTGGGAATGAGCAGTTCTTC.

J is TRBJ2-7 and V is TRBV5-1; 9 bases map to TRBD2. Looked up from germline, CDR1 is SGHRS and CDR2 is YFSETQ. Trimming cost V 6 bases and J 6 bases; bases outside gene matches: 13. CDR3 size: 15 residues. DNA for the CDR3: TGCGCCAGCAAAGCTGGCGGGAGGGCCCTCGTCGAGCAGTACTTC. This gives the protein CASKAGGRALVEQYF.

The J gene is TRBJ1-1, the V gene TRBV5-4; maybe TRBD1 (6 bases). V dropped 4 bases and J dropped 3 bases, with 16 bases sitting between them. CDR3 length equals 15 residues. Germline V gives CDR1 SGHNT, CDR2 YYREEE (reference sequence). CDR3 loop: CASSPSGGRHTEAFF. The CDR3 DNA reads as TGTGCCAGCAGCCCTTCGGGGGGGCGCCACACTGAAGCTTTCTTT.

This clone was recorded only once. The rearrangement joins TRBV9 to TRBJ2-1; TRBD1 agrees at 8 bases. J lost 5 bases, V lost 1 base, and 5 bases had no gene match. The CDR3 runs 15 residues. CDR1 and CDR2 (germline): SGDLS, YYNGEE. The CDR3 DNA sequence: TGTGCCAGCAGCGTAACGGGACAGGTTAACAATGAGCAGTTCTTC. Translated: CASSVTGQVNNEQFF. The whole variable domain, remainder taken from reference TRBV9 and TRBJ2-1, is DSGVTQTPKHLITATGQRVTLRCSPRSGDLSVYWYQQSLDQGLQFLIQYYNGEERAKGNILERFSAQQFPDLHSELNLSSLELGDSALYFCASSVTGQVNNEQFFGPGTRLTVL.

The rearrangement links TRBV4-3 to TRBJ2-2; 8 bases fit TRBD1. V was pared by 1 base and J by 5 bases, with 12 bases of the junction left unmatched. Germline V gives CDR1 LGHNA, CDR2 YSLEER. The CDR3 length is 18 residues. The CDR3 loop is CASSQGGSQGGITGELFF. The CDR3 DNA follows: TGCGCCAGCAGCCAAGGAGGGTCACAGGGGGGAATAACCGGGGAGCTGTTTTTT.

This chain joins TRBV18 and TRBJ2-5; the match to TRBD2 covers 15 bases. Trimming took 2 bases from V and 0 from J; bases not matched to a gene: 7. CDR1 KGHSH and CDR2 LQKENI come from the germline V gene. CDR3 length: 19 amino acids. The CDR3 DNA is TGTGCCAGCTCACCAAGGACTAGCGGGAGGGTATGGTACCAAGAGACCCAGTACTTC. Translating it yields CASSPRTSGRVWYQETQYF.

V gene TRBV7-9 combines with J gene TRBJ2-3, with D possibly matching TRBD2 (6 bases). CDR3 size: 16 residues. V lost 5 bases to trimming and J lost 4 bases, with 19 bases between them. Per germline, CDR1 SEHNR and CDR2 FQNEAQ (reference sequence). CDR3 coding DNA: TGTGCCAGCAGCGTGGGACTCCCCAGCGTCGCAGATACGCAGTATTTT. Translation gives CASSVGLPSVADTQYF.

V is TRBV4-3 and J is TRBJ1-4, with D perhaps TRBD1 (5 bases). This CDR3 is 14 amino acids long. V lost 1 base and J 6 bases, leaving 9 bases between the germline ends. Germline loops: CDR1 LGHNA, CDR2 YSLEER. CDR3 protein: CASSQATGDEKLFF. The DNA of the CDR3 is TGCGCCAGCAGCCAAGCGACGGGGGATGAAAAACTGTTTTTT.

The rearrangement uses TRBV29-1 and TRBJ1-1, with D tentatively TRBD1 (5 bases). Trimming shortened V by 3 bases and J by 12 bases, and 17 bases separated the two germline ends. Germline lookup yields CDR1 SQVTM and CDR2 ANQGSEA. The CDR3 consists of 12 residues. DNA for the CDR3: TGCAGCGTTGACAGGGCCTGGGTTGCAACTTTCTTT. Its translation is CSVDRAWVATFF.

CDR3 in DNA: TGTGCCAGCCGACCCTGGGTCGAGGACACTGAAGCTTTCTTT. Its translation is CASRPWVEDTEAFF. The V gene is TRBV7-9, the J gene TRBJ1-1; D unclear. Germline V gene data show CDR1 as SEHNR and CDR2 as FQNEAQ (reference sequence). The germline V and J ends were trimmed by 8 bases and 3 bases, with 16 bases remaining between them. The CDR3 has 14 residues.

J is TRBJ2-3 and V is TRBV27, with D unresolved. Trimming took off 6 bases at V and 0 bases at J, with 7 bases between the two ends. Germline values: CDR1 MNHEY, CDR2 SMNVEV (reference sequence). The CDR3 extends over 13 amino acids. CDR3 nucleotides: TGTGCCAGCAGGGCAGAAAGCACAGATACGCAGTATTTT. Protein: CASRAESTDTQYF.

This clone was counted between two and nine times. This chain joins TRBV7-2 and TRBJ1-5; tentatively, D is TRBD1 (6 bases). This CDR3 spans 12 amino acids. Trimming took off 5 bases at V and 7 bases at J, with 9 bases between the two ends. Germline V gene lookup returns CDR1 SGHTA and CDR2 FQGNSA. CDR3 nucleotides: TGTGCCAGCAGCCTAGGACAGCAGCCCCAGCATTTT. As protein: CASSLGQQPQHF.

The rearrangement links TRBV7-6 to TRBJ2-7; D may be TRBD1 (5 bases). Germline lookup yields CDR1 SGHVS and CDR2 FNYEAQ. V lost 1 base to trimming and J lost 4 bases, with 8 bases between them. CDR3 size: 13 residues. DNA for the CDR3: TGTGCCAGCAGCTTAGGGGGCGTTTACGAGCAGTACTTC. Protein sequence: CASSLGGVYEQYF.

The chain employs TRBV25-1 and TRBJ1-1, with D perhaps TRBD1 (6 bases). From germline, CDR1 is MGHDK and CDR2 SYGVNS. The CDR3 contains 13 residues. Trimming cost V 2 bases and J 8 bases, with 12 bases left between them. CDR3 loop: CASSEGPGAEAFF. CDR3 DNA: TGTGCCAGCAGTGAAGGGCCAGGGGCAGAAGCTTTCTTT.

The V call is TRBV28, the J call TRBJ1-3; 7 positions agree with TRBD1. CDR1 is MDHEN and CDR2 is SYDVKM in the germline V gene. The CDR3 is made up of 14 amino acids. J lost 6 bases, V lost 2 bases, and 4 bases had no gene match. This chain's CDR3 is CASSLLDRANTIYF. CDR3 bases: TGTGCCAGCAGTTTACTCGACAGGGCAAACACCATATATTTT. Looking up the rest from reference TRBV28 and TRBJ1-3 gives the full variable domain: DVKVTQSSRYLVKRTGEKVFLECVQDMDHENMFWYRQDPGLGLRLIYFSYDVKMKEKGDIPEGYSVSREKKERFSLILESASTNQTSMYLCASSLLDRANTIYFGEGSWLTVV.